Below, 19 T cell receptor beta chains from the same sample are listed, as sequenced in a study of cytomegalovirus exposure and HLA in healthy donors. In the PCR, 60 Vbeta and 13 Jbeta primers were used. TCRdb's table, derived via immunoSEQ multiplex PCR, lists solely in-frame clones and lacks some. Of about 130,000 clones detected, 60% to 75% appear once; the ten largest clones hold approximately 5.4%. Sequences were obtained from PBMCs. The receptors shown here come from a woman aged 45-59 years in good health and CMV-seropositive.

The CDR3 sequence: CASSGGQTPTYEQYF. The CDR3 bases are TGCGCCAGCAGTGGGGGACAGACTCCAACCTACGAGCAGTACTTC. The chain joins TRBV10-2 to TRBJ2-7, with TRBD1 identical over 7 bases. This CDR3 contains 15 residues. Germline V lookup: CDR1 WSHSY, CDR2 SAAADI. J gave up 2 bases and V 4 bases, and 8 bases lay outside the gene matches.

This clone was detected only once. The chain has TRBV2 and TRBJ1-2; no clear D gene. The CDR3 is made up of 13 amino acids. Trimming stripped 4 bases from V and 3 bases from J, with 9 bases between. Germline V gene sequence: CDR1 SNHLY, CDR2 FYNNEI. CDR3: CASSGREDYGYTF. CDR3 nucleotides: TGTGCCAGCAGTGGGAGGGAGGACTATGGCTACACCTTC.

This clone was counted only a few times. The V call is TRBV14, the J call TRBJ2-7, with D hard to call. CDR1 and CDR2 from the germline V gene are SGHDN and FVKESK. The CDR3 length is 14 residues. V lost 2 bases, J lost 4 bases, and 12 bases lay in between. The CDR3 reads CASSQRRQAYEQYF. Written as DNA, the CDR3 is TGTGCCAGCAGCCAACGCCGGCAGGCGTACGAGCAGTACTTC.

The CDR3 here is CASSSWDSRDEQYF. In DNA, the CDR3 is TGCGCCAGCAGCTCCTGGGACAGCAGGGACGAGCAGTACTTC. V usage is TRBV5-1 and J usage is TRBJ2-5; 7 nucleotides align to TRBD1. Gene TRBJ2-7 matches the end of the DNA better, so the J call may be wrong. The germline CDR1 and CDR2 sequences are SGHRS and YFSETQ. The CDR3 has 14 residues.

The chain uses TRBV5-1 and TRBJ2-5, with TRBD2 as a possible D gene (8 bases). The CDR3 contains 14 residues. Per germline, CDR1 SGHRS and CDR2 YFSETQ. The germline V and J ends were trimmed by 4 bases and 9 bases, with 19 bases remaining between them. The CDR3 DNA reads TGCGCCAGCAGCCCAGGGACAGCCGGGGGGGCCCAGTACTTC. This sequence encodes CASSPGTAGGAQYF. Combining the CDR3 with reference TRBV5-1 and TRBJ2-5 gives the whole variable domain KAGVTQTPRYLIKTRGQQVTLSCSPISGHRSVSWYQQTPGQGLQFLFEYFSETQRNKGNFPGRFSGRQFSNSRSEMNVSTLELGDSALYLCASSPGTAGGAQYFGPGTRLLVL.

This chain connects TRBV5-1 to TRBJ1-4, with D perhaps matching TRBD1 (5 bases). Trimming took off 3 bases at V and 0 bases at J, with 9 bases between the two ends. Germline V gene lookup returns CDR1 SGHRS and CDR2 YFSETQ. The CDR3 sequence is 15 residues long. The CDR3, as DNA: TGCGCCAGCAGCTCTGGGGCCGCAACTAATGAAAAACTGTTTTTT. Protein product: CASSSGAATNEKLFF.

As to this clone: The junction departs from germline at one end; a sequencing error may be responsible. The chain is built from TRBV7-9 and TRBJ2-2; TRBD2 aligns across 7 bases. The CDR3 totals 19 residues. Per germline, CDR1 SEHNR and CDR2 FQNEAQ (reference sequence). This chain's CDR3 is CSSSLVSLLAGVNTGELFF. DNA of the CDR3: TGTTCCAGCAGCTTAGTTTCCCTCCTCGCGGGGGTAAACACCGGGGAGCTGTTTTTT.

This clone appeared once. The V call is TRBV6-1, the J call TRBJ1-5; a possible D gene is TRBD1 (5 bases). V was pared by 6 bases and J by 7 bases, with 13 bases between. The CDR3 is made up of 13 amino acids. CDR1 is MNHNS and CDR2 is SASEGT in the germline V gene. The CDR3 loop reads CASRGVVAQPQHF. CDR3 bases: TGTGCCAGCAGAGGGGTCGTAGCCCAGCCCCAGCATTTT.

This clone was counted a few times. The V and J genes are TRBV6-6 and TRBJ1-4, with a weak D call TRBD1 (5 bases). Germline CDR1 is MNHNY and CDR2 is SVGAGI (reference sequence). The V end lost 0 bases, the J end lost 0 bases, and 8 bases lay between the germline ends. This CDR3 has 16 amino acids. In DNA form, the CDR3 reads TGTGCCAGCAGTTACTCCCAGGGTGCAACTAATGAAAAACTGTTTTTT. Its protein is CASSYSQGATNEKLFF.

This chain uses TRBV10-3 with TRBJ1-5; a weak D match, TRBD1 (5 bases). CDR3 length: 14 residues. Germline assignment: CDR1 ENHRY and CDR2 SYGVKD. V was pared by 6 bases and J by 6 bases, with 15 bases between. This CDR3 reads CAISWEGNPQPQHF. The CDR3 bases are TGTGCCATCAGCTGGGAGGGGAATCCTCAGCCCCAGCATTTT.

The chain uses TRBV20-1 and TRBJ1-2, with 11 bases matching TRBD1. The ends lost 6 bases at V and 8 bases at J; junction bases unmatched: 2. Germline V gene sequence: CDR1 DFQATT, CDR2 SNEGSKA (reference sequence). The CDR3 is made up of 11 amino acids. The CDR3 is CSARTGGGYTF. The CDR3 region has the DNA TGCAGTGCGAGGACAGGGGGCGGCTACACCTTC.

Only a few counts were recorded for this clone. The chain joins TRBV27 to TRBJ1-5, with unresolved D. V lost 3 bases to trimming and J lost 5 bases, with 11 bases between them. The CDR3 is 14 amino acids. CDR1 is MNHEY, CDR2 SMNVEV, per germline (reference sequence). The chain's CDR3 is CASSFKGRDQPQHF. The DNA of the CDR3 is TGTGCCAGCAGTTTTAAAGGGAGGGATCAGCCCCAGCATTTT.

The CDR3 DNA is TGCGCCAGCAGCCCAACAGGGAACACCGGGGAGCTGTTTTTT. As protein: CASSPTGNTGELFF. V and J are TRBV5-1 and TRBJ2-2, with D maybe TRBD1 (5 bases). Germline CDR1 reads SGHRS; CDR2 reads YFSETQ. Trimming shortened V by 4 bases and J by 1 base, and 8 bases separated the two germline ends. CDR3 size: 14 residues.

The rearrangement links TRBV29-1 to TRBJ2-1; 13 bases match TRBD2. Trimming removed 6 bases from V and 15 bases from J; junction bases left unmatched: 17. From germline, CDR1 is SQVTM and CDR2 ANQGSEA. The CDR3 sequence is 15 residues long. CDR3 region: CSVLSGTSGASWRFF. For the CDR3, the DNA is TGCAGCGTACTTTCCGGGACTAGCGGGGCTTCTTGGCGGTTCTTC.

The rearrangement joins TRBV5-1 to TRBJ2-5, with 8 bases matching TRBD2. This CDR3 is 15 amino acids long. V lost 5 bases to trimming and J lost 4 bases; unmatched junction nucleotides: 10. CDR1 and CDR2 from the germline V gene are SGHRS and YFSETQ. In nucleotides, the CDR3 is TGCGCCAGCAGTCGGAGTGCGGGGGGCCGAGAGACCCAGTACTTC. Translated, it gives CASSRSAGGRETQYF.

The chain recombines TRBV30 with TRBJ1-1; D is unclear. Germline lookup yields CDR1 GTSNPN and CDR2 SVGIG (reference sequence). The CDR3 runs to 13 residues. Trimming left V 3 bases short and J 6 bases short, with 14 bases between. The CDR3 spells CAWRSTLGAEAFF. CDR3 nucleotide sequence: TGTGCCTGGAGGTCCACCCTCGGGGCTGAAGCTTTCTTT.

The CDR3 protein is CASSLERGMGMGTGELFF. CDR3 bases: TGTGCCAGCAGCTTAGAGCGGGGTATGGGTATGGGCACCGGGGAGCTGTTTTTT. The chain uses TRBV11-2 and TRBJ2-2; possibly TRBD2 for D (6 bases). Trimming cost V 0 bases and J 4 bases, with 18 bases left between them. This CDR3 is built from 18 residues. The germline V gene encodes CDR1 SGHAT and CDR2 FQNNGV.

This chain uses TRBV7-2 with TRBJ1-1; 8 positions agree with TRBD1. CDR3 length: 15 residues. Germline CDR1 is SGHTA and CDR2 is FQGNSA. With V trimmed by 2 bases and J by 5 bases, 7 bases remained unmatched. The CDR3 DNA reads as TGTGCCAGCAGCTTATATGCAGGGGGCAGGACTGAAGCTTTCTTT. The encoded protein is CASSLYAGGRTEAFF.

This clone was detected once. The chain combines TRBV5-1 with TRBJ2-5, with TRBD2 identical over 8 bases. CDR3 length: 15 residues. Germline V gene sequence: CDR1 SGHRS, CDR2 YFSETQ. With V trimmed by 6 bases and J by 5 bases, 12 bases remained unmatched. CDR3 amino acids: CASMSGGGTWETQYF. The CDR3 DNA is TGCGCCAGCATGTCCGGCGGGGGGACGTGGGAGACCCAGTACTTC.